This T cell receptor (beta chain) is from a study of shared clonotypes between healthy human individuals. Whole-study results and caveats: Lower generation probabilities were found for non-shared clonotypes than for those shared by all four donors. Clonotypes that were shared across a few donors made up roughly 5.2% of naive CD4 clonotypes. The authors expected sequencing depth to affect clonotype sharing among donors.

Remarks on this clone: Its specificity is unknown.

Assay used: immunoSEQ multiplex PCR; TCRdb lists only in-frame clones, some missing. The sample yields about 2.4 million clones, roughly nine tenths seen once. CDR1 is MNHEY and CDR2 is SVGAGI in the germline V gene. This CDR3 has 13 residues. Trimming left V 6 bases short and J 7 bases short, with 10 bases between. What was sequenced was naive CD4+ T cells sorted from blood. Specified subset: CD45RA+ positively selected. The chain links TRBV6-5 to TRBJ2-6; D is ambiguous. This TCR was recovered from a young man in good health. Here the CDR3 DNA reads TGTGCCAGCAGGGTCGCGGCCGCCAACGTCCTGACTTTC. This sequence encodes CASRVAAANVLTF.